One sample yielded the 16 T cell receptor beta chains listed below, sequenced in a study of blood T cell repertoires in COVID-19. Generated by immunoSEQ multiplex PCR, the TCRdb table keeps only in-frame clones and is missing some. The table lists more than 300,000 clones, around 88% of them singletons. Sequenced material: peripheral blood. These TCRs come from a woman aged 30 to 39 with COVID-19, enrolled during active disease.

The chain links TRBV10-3 to TRBJ2-5; 11 bases are a match to TRBD1. With 6 bases clipped from V and 7 bases from J, the junction kept 13 bases outside the gene matches. CDR3 length equals 16 residues. In germline, CDR1 is ENHRY, CDR2 SYGVKD. In DNA form, the CDR3 reads TGTGCCATCAGCGGAGCGGGGACAGGGGGTCTGGGGACCCAGTACTTC. Encoded protein: CAISGAGTGGLGTQYF.

The chain carries TRBV12-3 or TRBV12-4 and TRBJ1-1, with D maybe TRBD1 (6 bases). This CDR3 is built from 13 residues. The V end was cut by 6 bases, the J end by 4 bases, with 12 bases between. The chain's CDR3 is CASRETGGTEAFF. The CDR3 DNA sequence: TGTGCCAGCAGGGAGACAGGCGGCACTGAAGCTTTCTTT.

V usage is TRBV5-6 and J usage is TRBJ2-7; a possible D gene is TRBD2 (5 bases). V was shortened by 0 bases and J by 0 bases, with 10 bases between the two germline ends. This CDR3 contains 15 residues. Looked up from germline, CDR1 is SGHDT and CDR2 is YYEEEE. In DNA form, the CDR3 reads TGTGCCAGCAGCTTGGGAGGGCTCCTCTCCTACGAGCAGTACTTC. The encoded protein is CASSLGGLLSYEQYF. Supplemented by reference TRBV5-6 and TRBJ2-7, the full variable domain reads DAGVTQSPTHLIKTRGQQVTLRCSPKSGHDTVSWYQQALGQGPQFIFQYYEEEERQRGNFPDRFSGHQFPNYSSELNVNALLLGDSALYLCASSLGGLLSYEQYFGPGTRLTVT.

The gene calls are TRBV5-5 and TRBJ1-1; TRBD1 matches 12 bases. J was trimmed by 10 bases and V by 4 bases; bases with no gene match: 8. CDR3 size: 14 residues. Germline V gene lookup returns CDR1 SGHKS and CDR2 YYEKEE (reference sequence). CDR3 nucleotides: TGTGCCAGCAGCGCGTTCGGGACAGGGGGCATAGCTTTCTTT. Its translation: CASSAFGTGGIAFF.

This rearrangement joins TRBV5-6 to TRBJ2-1, with no clear D. With 0 bases removed from V and 7 bases from J, the gap between germline ends came to 8 bases. This CDR3 is 13 amino acids long. CDR1 SGHDT and CDR2 YYEEEE come from the germline V gene. The CDR3 is CASSLGPENEQFF. CDR3 nucleotide sequence: TGTGCCAGCAGCTTGGGGCCAGAAAATGAGCAGTTCTTC. Complete variable domain (other parts from reference TRBV5-6 and TRBJ2-1): DAGVTQSPTHLIKTRGQQVTLRCSPKSGHDTVSWYQQALGQGPQFIFQYYEEEERQRGNFPDRFSGHQFPNYSSELNVNALLLGDSALYLCASSLGPENEQFFGPGTRLTVL.

This sequence joins TRBV12-3 or TRBV12-4 and TRBJ1-2, with TRBD1 matching 7 bases. The CDR3 is 13 amino acids. The J segment lost 4 bases and the V segment lost 8 bases, leaving 7 bases of the junction unmatched. The CDR3 spells CASARGSLYGYTF. The CDR3, as DNA: TGTGCCAGCGCCAGGGGGTCCCTCTATGGCTACACCTTC.

This clone was recorded many times. The rearrangement links TRBV28 to TRBJ1-1; D might be TRBD1 (5 bases). The germline V gene has CDR1 MDHEN and CDR2 SYDVKM. This CDR3 has 12 residues. Trimming stripped 6 bases from V and 6 bases from J, with 11 bases between. For the CDR3, the DNA is TGTGCCAGCAGCGACAGTGTCGCTGAAGCTTTCTTT. Protein: CASSDSVAEAFF. The full variable domain, completed using reference TRBV28 and TRBJ1-1, is DVKVTQSSRYLVKRTGEKVFLECVQDMDHENMFWYRQDPGLGLRLIYFSYDVKMKEKGDIPEGYSVSREKKERFSLILESASTNQTSMYLCASSDSVAEAFFGQGTRLTVV.

The rearrangement joins TRBV11-3 to TRBJ1-1, with D possibly TRBD1 on 5 matching bases. The length of the CDR3 is 13 residues. V lost 4 bases and J lost 9, with 15 bases in between. Germline V gene lookup returns CDR1 SGHNT and CDR2 YENEEA. The CDR3 is CASSSSRGYKAFF. DNA for the CDR3: TGTGCCAGCAGCTCAAGTAGGGGATATAAAGCTTTCTTT. Together with reference TRBV11-3 and TRBJ1-1, the CDR3 gives the full variable domain: EAGVVQSPRYKIIEKKQPVAFWCNPISGHNTLYWYLQNLGQGPELLIRYENEEAVDDSQLPKDRFSAERLKGVDSTLKIQPAELGDSAVYLCASSSSRGYKAFFGQGTRLTVV.

With regard to this clone: Other DNA sequences in this specimen translate into the identical CDR3. The chain recombines TRBV5-1 with TRBJ1-2; D ambiguous. The germline V gene encodes CDR1 SGHRS and CDR2 YFSETQ. The CDR3 sequence is 13 residues long. V lost 0 bases and J 2 bases, leaving 5 bases between the germline ends. The CDR3 here is CASSLGQNYGYTF. CDR3 nucleotides: TGCGCCAGCAGCTTGGGGCAGAACTATGGCTACACCTTC. The whole variable domain, filled in from reference TRBV5-1 and TRBJ1-2, reads KAGVTQTPRYLIKTRGQQVTLSCSPISGHRSVSWYQQTPGQGLQFLFEYFSETQRNKGNFPGRFSGRQFSNSRSEMNVSTLELGDSALYLCASSLGQNYGYTFGSGTRLTVV.

The CDR3 loop reads CATLPGSGTEAFF. Written as DNA, the CDR3 is TGTGCCACCCTGCCCGGGTCGGGCACTGAAGCTTTCTTT. This rearrangement joins TRBV2 to TRBJ1-1, with unresolved D. The V and J ends lost 10 bases and 4 bases respectively, with 16 bases between them. CDR3 size: 13 residues. The germline V gene has CDR1 SNHLY and CDR2 FYNNEI. Full variable domain (outside the CDR3, taken from reference TRBV2 and TRBJ1-1): EPEVTQTPSHQVTQMGQEVILRCVPISNHLYFYWYRQILGQKVEFLVSFYNNEISEKSEIFDDQFSVERPDGSNFTLKIRSTKLEDSAMYFCATLPGSGTEAFFGQGTRLTVV.

The chain carries TRBV2 and TRBJ2-7; 7 nucleotides agree with TRBD2. V gave up 5 bases and J gave up 3 bases; unmatched junction bases: 16. Per germline, CDR1 SNHLY and CDR2 FYNNEI. The CDR3 contains 17 residues. CDR3 DNA sequence: TGTGCCAGCAGTACAGAGTTGGGAGGGGAGAAAAACTACGAGCAGTACTTC. It is translated as CASSTELGGEKNYEQYF. Variable domain in full (rest from reference TRBV2 and TRBJ2-7): EPEVTQTPSHQVTQMGQEVILRCVPISNHLYFYWYRQILGQKVEFLVSFYNNEISEKSEIFDDQFSVERPDGSNFTLKIRSTKLEDSAMYFCASSTELGGEKNYEQYFGPGTRLTVT.

This chain links TRBV3-1 (or the pseudogene TRBV3-2) with TRBJ1-2; 7 nucleotides align to TRBD1. After removal of 4 bases from V and 2 bases from J, the junction contained 7 bases not matched to a gene. The CDR3 has 15 amino acids. The germline V gene has CDR1 LGHDT and CDR2 YNNKEL (reference sequence). The CDR3 region is CASSRSQGGNYGYTF. The CDR3 bases are TGTGCCAGCAGCCGGAGTCAGGGGGGAAACTATGGCTACACCTTC.

The J gene is TRBJ2-7, the V gene TRBV4-1; no reliable D call. The CDR3 is 13 amino acids. CDR1 and CDR2 from the germline V gene are MGHRA and YSYEKL. The germline V and J ends were trimmed by 0 bases and 5 bases, with 8 bases remaining between them. The CDR3 here is CASSQDWLDEQYF. The CDR3 nucleotides are TGCGCCAGCAGCCAAGATTGGCTAGACGAGCAGTACTTC.

As for this clone: Other DNA sequences in this specimen translate into the identical CDR3. This sequence joins TRBV7-8 and TRBJ2-3, with a possible D match to TRBD2 (5 bases). V shed 2 bases and J shed 2 bases, with 5 bases lying between them. Germline CDR1 reads SGHVS; CDR2 reads FQNEAQ. The CDR3 length is 13 residues. CDR3 bases: TGTGCCAGCAGCTTACGGGACACAGATACGCAGTATTTT. Amino acids: CASSLRDTDTQYF.

The chain is built from TRBV11-3 and TRBJ1-4, with TRBD1 matching 12 bases. Germline CDR1 and CDR2: SGHNT and YENEEA. This CDR3 has 17 amino acids. V trimming: 4 bases; J trimming: 8 bases; junction bases outside the gene matches: 11. CDR3 sequence (DNA): TGTGCCAGCAGCTCTTCCGGGACAGGGGGCCAAAGGGAAAAACTGTTTTTT. Its protein product is CASSSSGTGGQREKLFF.

V and J are TRBV3-1 (or the pseudogene TRBV3-2) and TRBJ2-7, with 10 bases aligning to TRBD2. This CDR3 comprises 13 residues. V shed 8 bases and J 7 bases; nucleotides not matched to a gene: 8. CDR1 LGHDT and CDR2 YNNKEL come from the germline V gene (reference sequence). The CDR3 protein is CASSSGGGREQYV. For the CDR3, the DNA is TGTGCCAGCTCAAGCGGGGGGGGAAGGGAGCAGTACGTC.